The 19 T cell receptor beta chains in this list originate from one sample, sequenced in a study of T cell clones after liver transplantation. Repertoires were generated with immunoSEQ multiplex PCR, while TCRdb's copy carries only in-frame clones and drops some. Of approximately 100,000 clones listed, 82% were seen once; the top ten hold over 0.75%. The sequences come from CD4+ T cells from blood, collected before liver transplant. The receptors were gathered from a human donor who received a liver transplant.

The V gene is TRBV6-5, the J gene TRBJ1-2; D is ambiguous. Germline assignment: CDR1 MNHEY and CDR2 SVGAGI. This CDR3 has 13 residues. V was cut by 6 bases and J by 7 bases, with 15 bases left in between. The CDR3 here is CASSSRVLGGYTF. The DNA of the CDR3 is TGTGCCAGCAGCTCCCGTGTACTGGGTGGCTACACCTTC.

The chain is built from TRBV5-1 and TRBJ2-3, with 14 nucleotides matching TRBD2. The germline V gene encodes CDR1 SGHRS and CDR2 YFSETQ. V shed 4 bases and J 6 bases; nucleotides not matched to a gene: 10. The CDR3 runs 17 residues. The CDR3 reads CASSGGTSGSLTDTQYF. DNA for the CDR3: TGCGCCAGCAGCGGGGGGACTAGCGGGAGTCTCACGGATACGCAGTATTTT. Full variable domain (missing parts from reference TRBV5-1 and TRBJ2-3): KAGVTQTPRYLIKTRGQQVTLSCSPISGHRSVSWYQQTPGQGLQFLFEYFSETQRNKGNFPGRFSGRQFSNSRSEMNVSTLELGDSALYLCASSGGTSGSLTDTQYFGPGTRLTVL.

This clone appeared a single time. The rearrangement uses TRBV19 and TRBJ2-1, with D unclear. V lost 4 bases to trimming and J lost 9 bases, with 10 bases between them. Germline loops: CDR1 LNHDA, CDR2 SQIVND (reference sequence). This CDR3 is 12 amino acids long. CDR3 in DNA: TGTGCCAGTAGTACGAATGGGGTTGAGCAGTTCTTC. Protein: CASSTNGVEQFF.

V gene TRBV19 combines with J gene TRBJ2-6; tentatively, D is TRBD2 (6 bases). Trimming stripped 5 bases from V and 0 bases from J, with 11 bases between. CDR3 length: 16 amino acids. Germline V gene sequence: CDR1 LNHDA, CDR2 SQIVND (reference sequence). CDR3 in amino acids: CASSRDSSSGANVLTF. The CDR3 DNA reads TGTGCCAGTAGTCGGGACTCCAGCTCTGGGGCCAACGTCCTGACTTTC.

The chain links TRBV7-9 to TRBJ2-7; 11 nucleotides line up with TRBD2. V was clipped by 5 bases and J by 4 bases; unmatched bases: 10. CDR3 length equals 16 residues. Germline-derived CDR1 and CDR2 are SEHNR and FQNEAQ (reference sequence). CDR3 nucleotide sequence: TGTGCCAGCAGCCCGGCGGTGGGACTAGCGGTATACGAGCAGTACTTC. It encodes CASSPAVGLAVYEQYF.

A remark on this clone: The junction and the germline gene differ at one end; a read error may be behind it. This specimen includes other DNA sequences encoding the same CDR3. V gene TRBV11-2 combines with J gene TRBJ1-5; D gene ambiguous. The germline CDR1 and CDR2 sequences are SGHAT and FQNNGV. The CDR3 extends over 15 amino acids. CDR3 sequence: CASSLQVNSNQPQHF. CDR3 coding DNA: TGTGCCAGTAGCTTACAAGTTAATAGCAATCAGCCCCAGCATTTT. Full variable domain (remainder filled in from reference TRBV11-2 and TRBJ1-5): EAGVAQSPRYKIIEKRQSVAFWCNPISGHATLYWYQQILGQGPKLLIQFQNNGVVDDSQLPKDRFSAERLKGVDSTLKIQPAKLEDSAVYLCASSLQVNSNQPQHFGDGTRLSIL.

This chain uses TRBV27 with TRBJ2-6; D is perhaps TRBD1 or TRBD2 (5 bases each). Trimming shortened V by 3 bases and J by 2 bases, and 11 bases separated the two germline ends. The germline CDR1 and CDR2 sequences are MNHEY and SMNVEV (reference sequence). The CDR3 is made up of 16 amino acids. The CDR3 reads CASSFEGPPGANVLTF. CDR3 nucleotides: TGTGCCAGCAGTTTTGAGGGGCCCCCTGGGGCCAACGTCCTGACTTTC.

The CDR3 nucleotides are TGTGCCAGCAGCTTAGTAGGGGCAGGTCCCGGAAACACCATATATTTT. Translation gives CASSLVGAGPGNTIYF. This sequence joins TRBV11-2 and TRBJ1-3; weak D call: TRBD1 (5 bases). The V gene's germline CDR1 is SGHAT and CDR2 FQNNGV. The V and J ends lost 1 base and 4 bases respectively, with 14 bases between them. This CDR3 is 16 amino acids long.

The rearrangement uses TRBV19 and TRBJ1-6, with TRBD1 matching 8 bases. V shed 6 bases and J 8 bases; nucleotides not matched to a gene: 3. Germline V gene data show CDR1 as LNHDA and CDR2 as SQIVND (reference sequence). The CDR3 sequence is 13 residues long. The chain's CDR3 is CASSRDRYSPLHF. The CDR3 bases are TGTGCCAGTAGCCGGGACAGGTATTCACCCCTCCACTTT.

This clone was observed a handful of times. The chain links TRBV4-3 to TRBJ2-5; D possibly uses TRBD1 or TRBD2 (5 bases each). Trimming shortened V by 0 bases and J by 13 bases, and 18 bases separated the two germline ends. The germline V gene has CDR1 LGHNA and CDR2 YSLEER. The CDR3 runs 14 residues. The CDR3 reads CASSQDRTGPTAYF. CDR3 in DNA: TGCGCCAGCAGCCAAGATCGGACGGGGCCCACAGCGTACTTC.

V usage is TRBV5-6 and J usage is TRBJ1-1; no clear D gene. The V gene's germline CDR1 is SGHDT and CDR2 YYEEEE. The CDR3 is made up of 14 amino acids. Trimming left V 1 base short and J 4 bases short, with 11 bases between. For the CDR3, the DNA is TGTGCCAGCAGCTTGAACAGCCTAGGCACTGAAGCTTTCTTT. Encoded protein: CASSLNSLGTEAFF.

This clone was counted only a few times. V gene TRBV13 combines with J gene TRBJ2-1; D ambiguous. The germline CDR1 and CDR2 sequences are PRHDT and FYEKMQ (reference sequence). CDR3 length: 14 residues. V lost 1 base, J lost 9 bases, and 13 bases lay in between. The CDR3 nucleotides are TGTGCCAGCAGCTTAGATCTGGTGGGCGGTGAGCAGTTCTTC. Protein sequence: CASSLDLVGGEQFF.

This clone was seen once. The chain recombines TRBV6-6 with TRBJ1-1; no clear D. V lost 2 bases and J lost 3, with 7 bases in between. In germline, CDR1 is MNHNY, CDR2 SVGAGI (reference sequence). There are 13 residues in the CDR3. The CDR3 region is CASSYKVHTEAFF. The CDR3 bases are TGTGCCAGCAGTTACAAGGTTCACACTGAAGCTTTCTTT.

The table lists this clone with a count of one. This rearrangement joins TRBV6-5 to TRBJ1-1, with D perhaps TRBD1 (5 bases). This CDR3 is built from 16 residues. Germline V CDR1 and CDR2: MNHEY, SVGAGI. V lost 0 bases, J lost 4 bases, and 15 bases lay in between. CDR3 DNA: TGTGCCAGCAGTTACTCTCCAGGGAAGGTCGCCACTGAAGCTTTCTTT. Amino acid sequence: CASSYSPGKVATEAFF.

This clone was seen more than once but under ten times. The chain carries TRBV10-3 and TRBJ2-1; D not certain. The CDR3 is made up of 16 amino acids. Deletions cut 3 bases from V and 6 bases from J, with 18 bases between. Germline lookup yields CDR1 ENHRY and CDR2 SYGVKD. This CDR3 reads CAISDPIGTETNEQFF. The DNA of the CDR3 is TGTGCCATCAGTGACCCCATCGGAACAGAAACCAATGAGCAGTTCTTC.

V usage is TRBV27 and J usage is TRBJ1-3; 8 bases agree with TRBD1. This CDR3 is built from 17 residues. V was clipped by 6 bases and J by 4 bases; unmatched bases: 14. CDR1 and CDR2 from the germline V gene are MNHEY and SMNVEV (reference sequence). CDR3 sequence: CASSPLTGESRGNTIYF. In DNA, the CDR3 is TGTGCCAGCAGCCCTTTGACAGGGGAGTCTAGAGGAAACACCATATATTTT.

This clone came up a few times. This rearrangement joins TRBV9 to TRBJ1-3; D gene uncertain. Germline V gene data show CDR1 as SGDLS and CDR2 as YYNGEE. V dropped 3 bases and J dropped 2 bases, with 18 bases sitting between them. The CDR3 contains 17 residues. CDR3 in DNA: TGTGCCAGCAGCGGGTACCGTGGGCAGACCACTGGAAACACCATATATTTT. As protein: CASSGYRGQTTGNTIYF.

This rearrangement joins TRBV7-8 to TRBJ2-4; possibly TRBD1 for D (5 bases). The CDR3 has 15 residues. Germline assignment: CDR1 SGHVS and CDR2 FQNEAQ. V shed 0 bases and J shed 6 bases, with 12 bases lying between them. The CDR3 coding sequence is TGTGCCAGCAGCTTAGCCCCAGGTCAGGGAAACATTCAGTACTTC. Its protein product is CASSLAPGQGNIQYF.

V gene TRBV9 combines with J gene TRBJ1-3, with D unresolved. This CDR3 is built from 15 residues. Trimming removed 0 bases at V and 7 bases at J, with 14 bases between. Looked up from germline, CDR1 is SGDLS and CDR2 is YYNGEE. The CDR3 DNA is TGTGCCAGCAGCGTAGCTGGCGGCAGGAGCAACACCATATATTTT. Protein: CASSVAGGRSNTIYF.